This TCR beta chain was obtained from a study of T cells after yellow fever vaccination. Study-wide points: The secondary response was weaker, and its peak arrived faster, on day 5 versus 15.

By 5'RACE template switching, TCR cDNA was produced, with a universal primer site and UMIs added in the process. TCRdb recomputed calls from the 5' RACE reads with MiXCR, one row per CDR3 protein. This table holds a few hundred thousand distinct CDR3 sequences, 5.5% to 8.5% found once. This clonotype was counted only a few times. Its antigen is not identified. The ends were cut back, 3 bases at V and 4 bases at J, with 9 bases in the middle. The CDR3 sequence is 13 residues long. Germline CDR1 WSHSY, CDR2 SAAADI. The sequence was obtained from a man aged 25-45 years who received the YFV17D yellow fever vaccine. The rearrangement uses TRBV10-2 and TRBJ1-1; no clear D. Source: CD4+ T cells sorted from PBMCs, taken on the day of the yellow fever booster vaccination. Here the CDR3 reads CASSDDWRTEAFF. The CDR3 DNA reads TGCGCCAGCAGTGATGATTGGCGCACTGAAGCTTTCTTT.